This T cell receptor beta chain was sequenced during a study of T cell clones after liver transplantation. TCRdb's copy holds only in-frame clones and misses some; the assay was immunoSEQ multiplex PCR. Among roughly 19,000 clones listed, 80% to 90% were seen once. CDR1 and CDR2 (germline): SGHAT, FQNNGV. V was pared by 5 bases and J by 2 bases, with 20 bases between. The CDR3 has 17 residues. Source: CD8+ T cells from blood, taken just over 45 months after liver transplant. This TCR derives from a human patient who received a liver transplant. The graft donor may be the source of some T cells. The chain carries TRBV11-2 and TRBJ2-3, with D perhaps TRBD2 (6 bases). The CDR3 sequence is CASSPLHRDFNTDTQYF. For the CDR3, the DNA is TGTGCCAGCAGCCCACTACACCGGGACTTCAACACAGATACGCAGTATTTT. The variable domain in full, completed from reference TRBV11-2 and TRBJ2-3, reads EAGVAQSPRYKIIEKRQSVAFWCNPISGHATLYWYQQILGQGPKLLIQFQNNGVVDDSQLPKDRFSAERLKGVDSTLKIQPAKLEDSAVYLCASSPLHRDFNTDTQYFGPGTRLTVL.